These 15 T cell receptor beta chains came from one sample sequenced in a study of human T cells and chemical hapten exposure. The sample's time point: pre-sensitization, week 0. Treatment given: therapeutic diphenylcyclopropenone sensitization with weekly scalp DPC. TCRdb reprocessed the RACE reads via MiXCR and lists one record per CDR3 protein. The sample has 300,000 to 450,000 distinct CDR3 sequences, 4% to 6% seen once. Material: whole blood, obtained in connection with sensitization to the hapten diphenylcyclopropenone (DPC). Receptors were obtained from a woman aged 50 to 65 with alopecia areata. Some clones in this sample may be carry-over from other donors' samples.

This clonotype was detected ten times or more. The chain joins TRBV5-6 to TRBJ2-1; the D is unclear. The CDR3 covers 15 residues. V lost 4 bases to trimming and J lost 4 bases, with 15 bases between them. From germline, CDR1 is SGHDT and CDR2 YYEEEE. The CDR3 is CASSPSAGMYNEQFF. CDR3 bases: TGTGCCAGCAGCCCCAGTGCCGGCATGTACAATGAGCAGTTCTTC.

In this sample, this clonotype turned up many times. This rearrangement joins TRBV7-2 to TRBJ2-3; 9 nucleotides match TRBD1. V gave up 4 bases and J gave up 7 bases; unmatched junction bases: 18. Germline loops: CDR1 SGHTA, CDR2 FQGNSA. The CDR3 runs to 18 residues. The CDR3 DNA reads as TGTGCCAGCAGCTCGGACAGGGGTCAGACCTCCACTGGATATACGCAGTATTTT. Translated: CASSSDRGQTSTGYTQYF.

This clonotype was detected many times. The CDR3 sequence is CASSQDGTGALNEQFF. DNA for the CDR3: TGTGCCAGCAGCCAAGACGGGACAGGGGCACTCAATGAGCAGTTCTTC. This rearrangement joins TRBV3-1 to TRBJ2-1, with 10 bases that match TRBD1. CDR1 and CDR2 (germline): LGHDT, YNNKEL (reference sequence). V gave up 0 bases and J gave up 6 bases; unmatched junction bases: 5. The CDR3 is 16 amino acids.

This clonotype was seen only a few times. The genes are TRBV6-5 and TRBJ2-2; D may match TRBD1 or TRBD2 (7 bases each). Germline V gene lookup returns CDR1 MNHEY and CDR2 SVGAGI. V lost 0 bases, J lost 3 bases, and 14 bases lay in between. The CDR3 runs to 17 residues. This chain's CDR3 is CASSYSWPGGDTGELFF. The CDR3 region has the DNA TGTGCCAGCAGTTACTCTTGGCCAGGGGGGGACACCGGGGAGCTGTTTTTT.

This clonotype was counted only a few times. The V gene is TRBV27, the J gene TRBJ2-3; D unclear. The CDR3 consists of 15 residues. Germline values: CDR1 MNHEY, CDR2 SMNVEV (reference sequence). V dropped 2 bases and J dropped 6 bases, with 15 bases sitting between them. The CDR3 sequence: CASSLISNGPDTQYF. The DNA of the CDR3 is TGTGCCAGCAGTTTAATCTCCAACGGCCCCGATACGCAGTATTTT.

This clonotype was counted ten times or more. The rearrangement links TRBV12-3 or TRBV12-4 to TRBJ2-2; no definite D call. The CDR3 length is 14 residues. Deletions cut 7 bases from V and 3 bases from J, with 12 bases between. The chain's CDR3 is CASTPNLDTGELFF. CDR3 in DNA: TGTGCCAGCACCCCCAACCTGGACACCGGGGAGCTGTTTTTT.

This clonotype was observed a handful of times. The rearrangement links TRBV20-1 to TRBJ1-1; D gene uncertain. CDR3 size: 12 residues. The germline CDR1 and CDR2 sequences are DFQATT and SNEGSKA (reference sequence). V gave up 6 bases and J gave up 5 bases, with 13 bases separating them. Here the CDR3 DNA reads TGCAGTGCCCAGGCGTGGAGAACTGAAGCTTTCTTT. It codes for CSAQAWRTEAFF.

This chain joins TRBV29-1 and TRBJ2-6; D unclear. The germline V and J ends were trimmed by 3 bases and 0 bases, with 9 bases remaining between them. The CDR3 consists of 15 residues. Germline V gives CDR1 SQVTM, CDR2 ANQGSEA. In nucleotides, the CDR3 is TGCAGCGTTGAGGTACGCAGCTCTGGGGCCAACGTCCTGACTTTC. This sequence encodes CSVEVRSSGANVLTF.

This clonotype was counted many times. This chain connects TRBV29-1 to TRBJ1-2; D unresolved. CDR3 length equals 11 residues. Germline V gives CDR1 SQVTM, CDR2 ANQGSEA. V shed 7 bases and J shed 3 bases, with 9 bases lying between them. This CDR3 is CSGILDYGYTF. The CDR3 bases are TGCAGCGGTATATTGGACTATGGCTACACCTTC.

This clonotype has more than one count but fewer than ten. The rearrangement links TRBV5-5 to TRBJ1-1; 7 bases are a match to TRBD1. V gave up 7 bases and J gave up 3 bases; unmatched junction bases: 9. Germline loops: CDR1 SGHKS, CDR2 YYEKEE (reference sequence). This CDR3 region has 14 residues. The CDR3 protein is CASLEGGAHTEAFF. The CDR3, as DNA: TGTGCCAGCTTAGAAGGGGGCGCGCACACTGAAGCTTTCTTT.

This clonotype was observed many times. The chain has TRBV6-5 and TRBJ1-1; D is uncertain. V was pared by 0 bases and J by 14 bases, with 16 bases between. This CDR3 is built from 13 residues. From germline, CDR1 is MNHEY and CDR2 SVGAGI. The CDR3 bases are TGTGCCAGCAGTTACTCTGGTTTGCGCGAACTATTCTTT. It is translated as CASSYSGLRELFF.

The CDR3 region has the DNA TGTGCCAGCACCCCGGGGACTAGCGGGGGGGGTAGCACAGATACGCAGTATTTT. Translation gives CASTPGTSGGGSTDTQYF. The chain links TRBV21-1 to TRBJ2-3; the DNA was not compared with TRBD2, the D call given in the table. TRBV21-1 is a pseudogene. The CDR3 is 18 amino acids.

In this sample, this clonotype turned up many times. This chain connects TRBV29-1 to TRBJ1-2; 9 bases match TRBD1. V trimming: 5 bases; J trimming: 2 bases; junction bases outside the gene matches: 9. Germline values: CDR1 SQVTM, CDR2 ANQGSEA. The CDR3 consists of 15 residues. This CDR3 reads CSVSAQGASNYGYTF. As DNA, the CDR3 is TGCAGCGTTTCCGCACAGGGGGCCTCCAACTATGGCTACACCTTC.

This clonotype was counted many times. The chain joins TRBV21-1 to TRBJ2-5. TRBV21-1 corresponds to a pseudogene. CDR3 length: 14 residues. The CDR3 loop reads CASSNFGSQETQYF. The CDR3 DNA reads TGTGCCAGCAGCAATTTCGGCTCACAAGAGACCCAGTACTTC.

The chain uses TRBV7-9 and TRBJ1-1, with D possibly being TRBD1 (5 bases). The V end was cut by 5 bases, the J end by 5 bases, with 15 bases between. CDR3 length equals 14 residues. Germline lookup yields CDR1 SEHNR and CDR2 FQNEAQ (reference sequence). The CDR3 DNA reads as TGTGCCAGCAGCAGGCACACAGGCGGGACTGAAGCTTTCTTT. Its protein is CASSRHTGGTEAFF. The full variable domain, completed using reference TRBV7-9 and TRBJ1-1, is DTGVSQNPRHKITKRGQNVTFRCDPISEHNRLYWYRQTLGQGPEFLTYFQNEAQLEKSRLLSDRFSAERPKGSFSTLEIQRTEQGDSAMYLCASSRHTGGTEAFFGQGTRLTVV.